This T cell receptor beta chain was sequenced during a study of cytomegalovirus exposure and HLA in healthy donors. General study results and limits: Under in vitro conditions, a few CMV-associated chains were confirmed as specific for CMV antigens. Most TCR sequences were rare, but some public TCRs occurred in many donors.

Only in-frame clones appear in the TCRdb table, and some are missing; sequencing was by immunoSEQ multiplex PCR. The table lists about 170,000 clones, around nine tenths of them singletons, with roughly 1.4% in the top ten. In the case of this clone: Its antigen is not identified.

The TCR originated in a woman in her twenties or thirties in good health and CMV-seronegative. Sequencing used PBMCs.

CDR3 loop: CASSLISNEQFF. Here the CDR3 DNA reads TGTGCCAGCAGCTTGATTAGCAATGAGCAGTTCTTC. The chain couples TRBV5-5 to TRBJ2-1; D not certain. Germline CDR1 SGHKS, CDR2 YYEKEE (reference sequence). V was clipped by 1 base and J by 6 bases, with 5 bases between them. The CDR3 contains 12 residues.